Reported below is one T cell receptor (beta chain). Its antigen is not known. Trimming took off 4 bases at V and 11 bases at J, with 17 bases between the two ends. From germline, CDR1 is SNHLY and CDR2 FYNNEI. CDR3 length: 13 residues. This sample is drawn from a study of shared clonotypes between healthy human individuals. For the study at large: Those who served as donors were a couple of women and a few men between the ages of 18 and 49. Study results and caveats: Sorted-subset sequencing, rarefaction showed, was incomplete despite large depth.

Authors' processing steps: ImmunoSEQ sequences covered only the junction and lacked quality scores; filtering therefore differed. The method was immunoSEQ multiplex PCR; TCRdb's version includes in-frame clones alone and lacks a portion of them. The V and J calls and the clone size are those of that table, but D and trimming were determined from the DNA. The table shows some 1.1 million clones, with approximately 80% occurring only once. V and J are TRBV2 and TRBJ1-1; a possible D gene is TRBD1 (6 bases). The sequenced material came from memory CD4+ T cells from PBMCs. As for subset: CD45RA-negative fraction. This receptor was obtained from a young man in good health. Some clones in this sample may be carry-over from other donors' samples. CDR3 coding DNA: TGTGCCAGCAGTGTCGAACAAGAGGGGGACGCTTTCTTT. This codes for CASSVEQEGDAFF.